A single sample is the source of the 10 T cell receptor beta chains below, sequenced in a study of shared T cell receptors in the human thymus. TCRdb's copy holds only in-frame clones and misses some; the assay was immunoSEQ multiplex PCR. The table records 450,000 to 650,000 clones, more than 75% of them present only once. This sample was also put to use in a study of human thymus T cells.

Sequenced sample: thymocytes. The source of these receptors is a boy less than two years old with a congenital heart defect.

This clone was seen only a few times. This chain uses TRBV5-1 with TRBJ2-5, with 8 bases fitting TRBD2. The CDR3 loop spans 12 amino acids. The germline V gene has CDR1 SGHRS and CDR2 YFSETQ. In nucleotides, the CDR3 is TGCGCTAGCGGCACTAGCGGAGGCCCCCAGTACTTC. Translated: CASGTSGGPQYF.

Only a few counts were recorded for this clone. The J gene is TRBJ2-5, the V gene TRBV5-6; TRBD2 is a possible D gene (6 bases). CDR1 and CDR2 (germline): SGHDT, YYEEEE. Trimming took 4 bases from V and 2 from J, leaving 12 bases between them. This CDR3 spans 14 amino acids. The CDR3 loop is CASSRRDGQETQYF. Written as DNA, the CDR3 is TGTGCCAGCAGCCGGAGGGACGGACAAGAGACCCAGTACTTC.

The table lists this clone with a few counts. The V call is TRBV10-3, the J call TRBJ2-1, with TRBD2 matching over 7 bases. J gave up 0 bases and V 4 bases, and 3 bases lay outside the gene matches. Germline V CDR1 and CDR2: ENHRY, SYGVKD. The length of the CDR3 is 15 residues. The CDR3 DNA reads as TGTGCCATCAGTGTGGGAGGGAGCTCCTACAATGAGCAGTTCTTC. Its translation is CAISVGGSSYNEQFF.

The V and J genes are TRBV5-1 and TRBJ2-2; 9 positions agree with TRBD1. Per the germline V gene, CDR1 is SGHRS and CDR2 is YFSETQ. The CDR3 sequence is 19 residues long. V shed 5 bases and J 0 bases; nucleotides not matched to a gene: 14. Here the CDR3 reads CASRMGRWGQGTNTGELFF. The CDR3, as DNA: TGCGCCAGCAGAATGGGCAGGTGGGGACAGGGAACGAACACCGGGGAGCTGTTTTTT. Supplemented by reference TRBV5-1 and TRBJ2-2, the full variable domain reads KAGVTQTPRYLIKTRGQQVTLSCSPISGHRSVSWYQQTPGQGLQFLFEYFSETQRNKGNFPGRFSGRQFSNSRSEMNVSTLELGDSALYLCASRMGRWGQGTNTGELFFGEGSRLTVL.

This rearrangement joins TRBV7-2 to TRBJ2-3; unclear D gene. The CDR3 spans 14 residues. CDR1 SGHTA and CDR2 FQGNSA come from the germline V gene. Between the trimmed V and J ends, which lost 1 base and 3 bases, there was a span of 8 bases. This CDR3 reads CASSLVCHTDTQYF. The CDR3, as DNA: TGTGCCAGCAGCTTAGTGTGTCATACAGATACGCAGTATTTT. The full variable domain, rest sourced from reference TRBV7-2 and TRBJ2-3, is GAGVSQSPSNKVTEKGKDVELRCDPISGHTALYWYRQSLGQGLEFLIYFQGNSAPDKSGLPSDRFSAERTGGSVSTLTIQRTQQEDSAVYLCASSLVCHTDTQYFGPGTRLTVL.

The chain's CDR3 is CASSRSGTGECEQYF. The CDR3 nucleotides read TGTGCCAGCAGCCGCTCCGGGACAGGGGAGTGCGAGCAGTACTTC. The chain carries TRBV7-9 and TRBJ2-7; 10 nucleotides agree with TRBD1. The junction had 10 bases not matched to a gene; V was cut back by 5 bases and J by 6 bases. Germline CDR1 and CDR2: SEHNR and FQNEAQ (reference sequence). The CDR3 has 15 amino acids.

The chain uses TRBV28 and TRBJ2-7, with no clear D. The V end lost 4 bases, the J end lost 4 bases, and 14 bases lay between the germline ends. Germline lookup yields CDR1 MDHEN and CDR2 SYDVKM. CDR3 length: 14 amino acids. CDR3 sequence: CASSWQIRRYEQYF. Here the CDR3 DNA reads TGTGCCAGCAGTTGGCAGATCCGGCGGTACGAGCAGTACTTC. The entire variable domain, with the rest obtained from reference TRBV28 and TRBJ2-7, is as follows: DVKVTQSSRYLVKRTGEKVFLECVQDMDHENMFWYRQDPGLGLRLIYFSYDVKMKEKGDIPEGYSVSREKKERFSLILESASTNQTSMYLCASSWQIRRYEQYFGPGTRLTVT.

The chain employs TRBV30 and TRBJ2-5, with D possibly TRBD2 on 5 matching bases. Germline V CDR1 and CDR2: GTSNPN, SVGIG (reference sequence). CDR3 length: 15 amino acids. V lost 0 bases and J 3 bases, leaving 14 bases between the germline ends. The CDR3 loop reads CAWSVELLAEETQYF. The CDR3 DNA sequence: TGTGCCTGGAGTGTAGAGTTGCTAGCAGAAGAGACCCAGTACTTC.

This chain joins TRBV27 and TRBJ2-1; 11 bases line up with TRBD1. The CDR3 is 13 amino acids. J lost 9 bases, V lost 6 bases, and 4 bases had no gene match. Germline CDR1 MNHEY, CDR2 SMNVEV (reference sequence). The CDR3 loop reads CASRGQGGGEQFF. The CDR3 nucleotides read TGTGCCAGCAGGGGACAGGGGGGTGGTGAGCAGTTCTTC.

This chain joins TRBV5-4 and TRBJ1-3; 8 bases fit TRBD1. CDR1 SGHNT and CDR2 YYREEE come from the germline V gene (reference sequence). The ends lost 4 bases at V and 8 bases at J; junction bases unmatched: 14. The CDR3 spans 16 residues. The CDR3 nucleotides read TGTGCCAGCAGCGCAGCTGCGCCAGGGGGCTTGGACACCATATATTTT. Translated: CASSAAAPGGLDTIYF. The whole variable domain, remainder taken from reference TRBV5-4 and TRBJ1-3, is ETGVTQSPTHLIKTRGQQVTLRCSSQSGHNTVSWYQQALGQGPQFIFQYYREEENGRGNFPPRFSGLQFPNYSSELNVNALELDDSALYLCASSAAAPGGLDTIYFGEGSWLTVV.